This entry features one T cell receptor beta chain sequence. The source of the sample is a study of identical twins. A universal primer binding site was introduced by template switching. The final cDNA contained unique molecular identifiers. One entry per CDR3 protein, called by TCRdb with MiXCR from the 5' RACE reads. This sample carries around 570,000 distinct CDR3 sequences, over 8.5% of them seen once, and the ten largest clones take more than 2.5%. Donors were all healthy Caucasians. Germline values: CDR1 SNHLY, CDR2 FYNNEI. The ends lost 2 bases at V and 3 bases at J; junction bases unmatched: 3. The CDR3 covers 15 residues. The sample was also linked to a second study, of yellow fever vaccine responses in identical twins.

Sequencing was done on a sample of PBMCs. This chain connects TRBV2 to TRBJ2-7; 11 bases agree with TRBD1. The clonotype originates from a young woman in good health. CDR3 amino acids: CASSELDRGHYEQYF. Written as DNA, the CDR3 is TGTGCCAGCAGTGAATTGGACAGGGGGCACTACGAGCAGTACTTC.